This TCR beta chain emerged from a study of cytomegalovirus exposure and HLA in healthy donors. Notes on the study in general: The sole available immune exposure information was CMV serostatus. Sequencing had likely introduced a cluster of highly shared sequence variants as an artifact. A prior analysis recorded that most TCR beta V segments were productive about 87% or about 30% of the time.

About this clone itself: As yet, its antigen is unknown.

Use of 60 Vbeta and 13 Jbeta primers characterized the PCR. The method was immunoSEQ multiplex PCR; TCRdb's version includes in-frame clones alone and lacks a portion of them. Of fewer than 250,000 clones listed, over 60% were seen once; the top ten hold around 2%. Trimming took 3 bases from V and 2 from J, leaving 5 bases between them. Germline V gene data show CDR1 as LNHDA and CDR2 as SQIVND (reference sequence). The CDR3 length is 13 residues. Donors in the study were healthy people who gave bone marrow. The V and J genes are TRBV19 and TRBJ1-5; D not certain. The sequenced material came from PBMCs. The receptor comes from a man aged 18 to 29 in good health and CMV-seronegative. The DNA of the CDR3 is TGTGCCAGTAGTATGCCAGGCAATCAGCCCCAGCATTTT. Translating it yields CASSMPGNQPQHF.